In its sample, the clone carrying this TCR beta chain was seen a few times. The entry originates in a study of patients and donors after allogeneic stem cell transplantation. TCRdb processed the RT-PCR reads anew with MiXCR; each CDR3 protein has one entry. The table lists about a million distinct CDR3 sequences, more than 15% of them singletons, with roughly 6.4% in the top ten. Trimming pared 9 bases from V and 2 bases from J, leaving 14 bases between. Germline V CDR1 and CDR2: MNHNS, SASEGT. This CDR3 is built from 14 residues. The chain joins TRBV6-1 to TRBJ2-1; D may be TRBD2 (5 bases). The sample comprised blood, either unsorted or a sorted T cell fraction (not recorded which). The sequence derives from a human donor who was either an allogeneic HSCT recipient or a stem cell or donor lymphocyte infusion donor (not recorded which). It is not recorded whose cells these are; they may come from a transplant donor. CDR3 sequence reads: CASHAGSAYNEQFF. DNA for the CDR3: TGTGCCAGTCACGCGGGTTCAGCCTACAATGAGCAGTTCTTC.